This TCR beta chain came from a study of T cell responses to AZD1222 COVID-19 vaccine. General study points: Increased Spike-specific TCR breadth and depth were observed after two AZD1222 doses. The span of vaccine-associated CD4 TCRs extended across spike, with dominance at 160-218 and 743-854.

Germline assignment: CDR1 KGHDR and CDR2 SFDVKD. The junction had 9 bases not matched to a gene; V was cut back by 4 bases and J by 8 bases. The length of the CDR3 is 16 residues. On this clone itself: The antigen remains undetermined.

TCRdb's copy holds only in-frame clones and misses some; the assay was immunoSEQ multiplex PCR. There are 150,000 to 200,000 clones in the sample; 85% to 95% occur only once, and 5.1% lies in the top ten. This clonotype was obtained from an adult who received the AZD1222 COVID-19 vaccine. The sequenced sample was peripheral blood, obtained 28 days after the second AZD1222 dose. This chain uses TRBV24-1 with TRBJ2-1; 11 positions agree with TRBD2. CDR3 in DNA: TGTGCCACCAGTGACCGTAGCGGGAGGGGTCAGGATGAGCAGTTCTTC. As protein: CATSDRSGRGQDEQFF.